This T cell receptor beta chain came from a study of blood T cell repertoires in COVID-19. Losses at the gene ends were 5 bases for V and 5 bases for J; bases not matched to a gene: 11. Looked up from germline, CDR1 is SGHTA and CDR2 is FQGTGA. The CDR3 is made up of 16 amino acids. The repertoire was sequenced with immunoSEQ multiplex PCR; TCRdb's copy has only in-frame clones and lacks some. The table records approximately 210,000 clones, approximately 81% of them present only once. The chain combines TRBV7-3 with TRBJ2-2, with 7 positions matching TRBD1. Material: peripheral blood. The sequence was obtained from an elderly woman with acute or convalescent COVID-19. CDR3 bases: TGTGCCAGCAGCAGGACAGGACTTCCTGGAACCGGGGAGCTGTTTTTT. The encoded protein is CASSRTGLPGTGELFF.